This TCR beta chain emerged from a study of cytomegalovirus exposure and HLA in healthy donors. On the study more broadly: Genotyping showed roughly 77% of hundreds of donors falling in the Caucasian-associated ancestry cluster.

PCR amplification relied on 60 Vbeta primers (plus 13 Jbeta primers). Original methodology: Roughly 12 million of about 80 million unique TCR beta chains were shared, per a later count. Produced via immunoSEQ multiplex PCR; TCRdb's table is partial and in-frame only. V and J calls and clone size follow that table, whereas D and trimming were derived from the DNA. There are 110,000 to 150,000 clones in the sample; about three quarters occur only once, and approximately 4% lies in the top ten. The sequencing sample was made of PBMCs. This clonotype was obtained from a male donor in good health and CMV-seronegative.

CDR3 sequence (DNA): TGTGCCAGTAGTATACAAGCAAGAGGCTACACCTTC. This translates into CASSIQARGYTF. This chain joins TRBV19 and TRBJ1-2; D not resolved. The CDR3 spans 12 residues. Between the trimmed V and J ends, which lost 2 bases and 8 bases, there was a span of 9 bases. Germline CDR1 is LNHDA and CDR2 is SQIVND (reference sequence).